The rows below give T cell receptor beta chains drawn from one sample of a study of shared clonotypes between healthy human individuals. The protocol was immunoSEQ multiplex PCR, while the TCRdb copy is restricted to in-frame clones and leaves out a portion. The data hold about 1 million clones, with 65% to 80% observed a single time. Sequenced material: memory CD4+ T cells sorted from blood. All receptors come from a man younger than 35 in good health. Each CDR3 is given with its conserved first and last residue. The order of the fields is V gene, CDR3 protein.

>TRBV9
CASSVVWDTGELFF
>TRBV9
CASSTQGASGNTIYF
>TRBV6-5
CATNNRVEAFF
>TRBV30
CAWFDRARTNEQFF
>TRBV6-1
CASSETALYSNQPQHF
>TRBV5-1
CASSADEGGYGYTF
>TRBV5-6
CASSSVAQGISKNIQYF
>TRBV5-1
CASSLAGGNTEAFF
>TRBV15
CATSRVTGGGETQYF
>TRBV6-5
CASSGGQAHTDTQYF
>TRBV6-1
CASSRQGAAFF
>TRBV5-1
CASSLDGGQIDTQYF
>TRBV6-5
CASSYEGQGSTEAFF
>TRBV5-1
CASSPQGQGIDEQYF
>TRBV6-1
CASSGDRVFLHF
>TRBV9
CASAQGRVQFF
>TRBV2
CASSVESNLINSPLHF
>TRBV2
CASCRDRATDTQYF
>TRBV18
CASSPTRQGIGEQYF
>TRBV19
CASSQQVGSNQPQHF
>TRBV25-1
CASGFGVYEQYF
>TRBV28
CASSSTGHTIYF
>TRBV2
CASRDTGGGEKLFF
>TRBV6-5
CASTAPSTDTQYF
>TRBV7-8
CASSLVSGTGELFF
>TRBV10-3
CAISDIGGQPQHF
>TRBV6-5
CASTLQSRGVNIQYF
>TRBV2
CASRTGGHGDTEAFF
>TRBV2
CASSERLASHNEQFF
>TRBV19
CASSGDRDQPQHF
>TRBV7-6
CASSTDSGEQFF
>TRBV5-1
CASSWGSEGTQYF
>TRBV7-2
CASSLDRGTGELFF
>TRBV6-4
CASSVDPGETQYF
>TRBV5-6
CASSPLGTSGRTDTQYF
>TRBV18
CASSPGAQLNTEAFF
>TRBV7-8
CASSVSNGEQYF
>TRBV10-3
CAITETGRGDRRNEQFF
>TRBV6-6
CASSYPRTSGEYEQYF
>TRBV6-6
CASRPGQGGIYEQYF
>TRBV6-1
CASSHPTYYEQYF
>TRBV30
CAWNLIGRGSSNEKLFF
>TRBV10-2
CASSSTGGRVEAFF
>TRBV20-1
CSASDTGEQYF
>TRBV5-4
CASSPSGSPADTQYF
>TRBV5-1
CASSLAGGTYNEQFF
>TRBV19
CASSFRPRDTQYF
>TRBV28
CASSSSGRGGHQPQHF
>TRBV7-2
CASSSGGSKNIQYF
>TRBV2
CASKERGGLGELFF
>TRBV25-1
CASSEAGAPQETQYF
>TRBV6-1
CASSDWTGLYILTF
>TRBV10-1
CASSEGGSGTQETQYF
>TRBV30
CAWSAGTGTGNQPQHF
>TRBV18
CASSLGLAGGPYQETQYF
>TRBV30
CAWSDREGETQYF